The clone carrying this T cell receptor (beta chain) came up many times. What it binds is not known. This sample stems from a study of Graves' ophthalmopathy and Graves' hyperthyroidism. Study-wide findings and caveats: The majority of expanded thyroid clonotypes above 0.001 frequency also occurred in blood. Sensitivity reached approximately 89% and specificity 81.08% for a 13-signature model separating ophthalmopathy from stable hyperthyroidism.

Amplification from RNA transcripts yielded the TCR beta CDR3 regions. An opening RT-PCR round employed HTBI primers and preceded a second-round multiplex PCR. TCRdb fed the multiplex PCR reads into MiXCR, producing one record per CDR3 protein. The sample lists about 740,000 distinct CDR3 sequences, about 44% occurring once. Patients were left out if they had other autoimmune diseases, uncontrolled infections, pregnancy or lactation. The germline V gene has CDR1 KGHDR and CDR2 SFDVKD. This CDR3 is 14 amino acids long. Trimming took 12 bases from V and 6 from J; bases not matched to a gene: 13. The chain recombines TRBV24-1 with TRBJ1-5; TRBD1 aligns across 7 bases. The sequenced sample consisted of peripheral blood. The TCR sequence derives from an adult man with Graves' ophthalmopathy. The CDR3 is CASMNRGSIQPQHF. CDR3 nucleotides: TGTGCCTCGATGAACAGGGGTTCCATTCAGCCCCAGCATTTT.